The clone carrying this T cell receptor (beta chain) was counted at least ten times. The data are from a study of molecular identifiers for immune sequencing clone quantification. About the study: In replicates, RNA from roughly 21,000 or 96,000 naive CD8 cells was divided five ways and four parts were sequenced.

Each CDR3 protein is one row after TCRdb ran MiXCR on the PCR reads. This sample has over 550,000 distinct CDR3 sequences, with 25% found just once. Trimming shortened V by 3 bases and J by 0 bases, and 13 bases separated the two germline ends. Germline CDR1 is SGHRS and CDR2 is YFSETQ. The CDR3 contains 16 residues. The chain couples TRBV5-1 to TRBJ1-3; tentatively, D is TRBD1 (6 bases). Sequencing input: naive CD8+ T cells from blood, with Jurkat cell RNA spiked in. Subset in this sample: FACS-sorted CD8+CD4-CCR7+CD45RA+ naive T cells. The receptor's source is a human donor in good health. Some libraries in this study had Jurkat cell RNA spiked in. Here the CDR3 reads CASSWDTRSSGNTIYF. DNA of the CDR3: TGCGCCAGCAGCTGGGACACCCGGAGCTCTGGAAACACCATATATTTT.